The 9 T cell receptor beta chains below were found in one sample sequenced in a study of T cells in women clearing cervical HPV infection. Only in-frame clones appear in the TCRdb table, and some are missing; sequencing was by immunoSEQ multiplex PCR. Across tens of thousands of clones, the top ten clones capture about 6% of the sample. Sequences were obtained from blood buffy coat. All receptors come from a woman between 18 and 70 years old with a cervical HPV16 infection that either progressed to CIN3+ or cleared (not recorded which).

As for this clone: Read data end 3 residues before the CDR3 end; the end is taken from the germline J gene. The genes are TRBV19 and TRBJ2-4, with 8 positions matching TRBD2. In germline, CDR1 is LNHDA, CDR2 SQIVND (reference sequence). The CDR3 has 15 residues. The CDR3 spells CASSIDRRGVYGQYF. Partial CDR3 DNA: TGTGCCAGTAGTATAGATCGGCGGGGGGTCTATGGT.

Details on this clone: The CDR3 extends 3 residues past the end of the read, so its final part is completed from the germline J gene. The chain combines TRBV16 with TRBJ1-2, with a tentative D call TRBD1 (5 bases). V was trimmed by 0 bases and J by 5 bases, leaving 13 bases between them. Germline assignment: CDR1 KGHSY and CDR2 FQNENV. The CDR3 loop spans 15 amino acids. The CDR3 spells CASSQSGGESYGYTF. CDR3 DNA, as far as it was read: TGTGCCAGCAGCCAATCTGGGGGGGAATCTTATGGC. Filled out from reference TRBV16 and TRBJ1-2, the complete variable domain reads GEEVAQTPKHLVRGEGQKAKLYCAPIKGHSYVFWYQQVLKNEFKFLISFQNENVFDETGMPKERFSAKCLPNSPCSLEIQATKLEDSAVYFCASSQSGGESYGYTFGSGTRLTVV.

Here the CDR3 reads CATSAAHHANTEAFF. The sequenced CDR3 bases are TGTGCCACCTCCGCGGCCCACCACGCCAACACTGAA. This chain connects TRBV13 to TRBJ1-1; the D is unclear. The read ends 3 residues early relative to the CDR3; the germline J gene fills the gap. V was trimmed by 10 bases and J by 2 bases, leaving 20 bases between them. Germline V gene lookup returns CDR1 PRHDT and CDR2 FYEKMQ (reference sequence). The CDR3 totals 15 residues.

Comments on this clone: The CDR3 end falls 3 residues outside the read, so it is completed with the germline J gene. The chain employs TRBV7-2 and TRBJ2-7, with D perhaps matching TRBD2 (6 bases). The CDR3 is 14 amino acids. Trimming pared 2 bases from V and 3 bases from J, leaving 11 bases between. Germline CDR1 SGHTA, CDR2 FQGNSA. The CDR3 DNA, read in part, is TGTGCCAGCAGCTTATGGCGGGGAGGCTACGAG. It yields the protein CASSLWRGGYE. The full-length CDR3 reads as CASSLWRGGYEQYF. The whole variable domain, filled in from reference TRBV7-2 and TRBJ2-7, reads GAGVSQSPSNKVTEKGKDVELRCDPISGHTALYWYRQSLGQGLEFLIYFQGNSAPDKSGLPSDRFSAERTGGSVSTLTIQRTQQEDSAVYLCASSLWRGGYEQYFGPGTRLTVT.

The CDR3 DNA, read in part, is TGTGCCAGCAGCTTAGACCCGAATTCACCC. This encodes CASSLDPNSP. The whole CDR3 reads CASSLDPNSPLHF. The chain recombines TRBV11-2 with TRBJ1-6; D ambiguous. The DNA ends 3 residues before the CDR3 does, and the rest of the CDR3 is filled in from the germline J gene. CDR3 length: 13 amino acids. V lost 0 bases and J 7 bases, leaving 4 bases between the germline ends. CDR1 SGHAT and CDR2 FQNNGV come from the germline V gene.

In regard to this clone: The missing CDR3 end, 3 residues past where the read stops, is filled in from the germline J gene. The chain couples TRBV24-1 to TRBJ2-7; 10 bases align to TRBD1. Germline CDR1 KGHDR, CDR2 SFDVKD. This CDR3 contains 15 residues. V was clipped by 3 bases and J by 4 bases; unmatched bases: 5. CDR3 residues: CATSDPGQGFYEQYF. The sequenced CDR3 bases are TGTGCCACCAGTGATCCGGGACAGGGGTTTTACGAG.

About this clone itself: The read ends 3 residues shy of where the CDR3 ends; the end is completed using the germline J gene. The chain employs TRBV4-2 and TRBJ2-7, with a possible D match to TRBD1 (5 bases). Germline CDR1 and CDR2: LGHNA and YNFKEQ. V shed 2 bases and J shed 3 bases, with 11 bases lying between them. The CDR3 is 14 residues long. CDR3 DNA, as far as it was read: TGTGCCAGCAGCCAAACCGACAGCTTCTACGAG. It specifies CASSQTDSFYE. In full, the CDR3 is CASSQTDSFYEQYF.

Points on this clone: The read terminates 3 residues ahead of where the CDR3 ends, so the germline J gene completes it. The V and J genes are TRBV20-1 and TRBJ2-3, with TRBD2 matching 9 bases. The CDR3 sequence is 16 residues long. Germline V lookup: CDR1 DFQATT, CDR2 SNEGSKA (reference sequence). Germline trimming cut 4 bases from V and 1 base from J; bases unmatched to any gene: 9. The CDR3: CSATFPIAGGTDTQYF. The CDR3 bases that were read are TGCAGTGCTACCTTCCCAATAGCGGGAGGCACAGATACG.

Regarding this clone: The read terminates 3 residues ahead of where the CDR3 ends, so the germline J gene completes it. V and J are TRBV14 and TRBJ1-6; D remains unclear. The CDR3 has 16 residues. Germline V gene data show CDR1 as SGHDN and CDR2 as FVKESK. V lost 5 bases and J 9 bases, leaving 20 bases between the germline ends. CDR3 loop: CASSVKNGLVISPLHF. CDR3 DNA, as far as it was read: TGTGCCAGCAGCGTTAAAAATGGCTTGGTGATTTCACCC.